What follows are 14 T cell receptor beta chains derived from one specimen sequenced in a study of blood T cell repertoires in COVID-19. This table comes from immunoSEQ multiplex PCR, and its TCRdb copy is limited to in-frame clones, with some not included. Here the sample spans approximately 240,000 clones, 85% being singletons. Sequenced: peripheral blood. The receptors were gathered from a woman in her sixties with active or convalescent COVID-19.

The chain employs TRBV19 and TRBJ2-3, with TRBD1 matching over 10 bases. V shed 5 bases and J 4 bases; nucleotides not matched to a gene: 9. This CDR3 has 16 residues. Germline assignment: CDR1 LNHDA and CDR2 SQIVND (reference sequence). The DNA of the CDR3 is TGTGCCAGTAGTTCTCGAGTGACAGGGGGCTCAGATACGCAGTATTTT. This encodes CASSSRVTGGSDTQYF.

V gene TRBV10-3 combines with J gene TRBJ1-6; tentative D call: TRBD1 (6 bases). CDR1 is ENHRY, CDR2 SYGVKD, per germline. Trimming removed 3 bases from V and 9 bases from J, with 18 bases in between. The CDR3 covers 16 residues. The CDR3 protein is CAISDRDTSAGSPLHF. The CDR3 nucleotides read TGTGCCATCAGTGACAGGGACACGTCCGCCGGTTCACCCCTCCACTTT.

The chain recombines TRBV9 with TRBJ2-1, with TRBD2 matching 7 bases. The CDR3 sequence is 19 residues long. From germline, CDR1 is SGDLS and CDR2 YYNGEE. The ends lost 5 bases at V and 4 bases at J; junction bases unmatched: 21. The CDR3 DNA sequence: TGTGCCAGCAGTGCCAGGGAGACTAGCCCGGGAGGTCTATACAATGAGCAGTTCTTC. Amino acids: CASSARETSPGGLYNEQFF. The full variable domain, with the rest looked up from reference TRBV9 and TRBJ2-1, is DSGVTQTPKHLITATGQRVTLRCSPRSGDLSVYWYQQSLDQGLQFLIQYYNGEERAKGNILERFSAQQFPDLHSELNLSSLELGDSALYFCASSARETSPGGLYNEQFFGPGTRLTVL.

The CDR3, as DNA: TGTGCCAGCAGCTTAGGCCTTGGGGCGCCCAACGTCCTGACTTTC. This sequence encodes CASSLGLGAPNVLTF. This chain links TRBV13 with TRBJ2-6; possibly TRBD1 for D (5 bases). Between the trimmed V and J ends, which lost 0 bases and 8 bases, there was a span of 11 bases. Germline V gene data show CDR1 as PRHDT and CDR2 as FYEKMQ (reference sequence). This CDR3 has 15 residues.

The chain carries TRBV9 and TRBJ1-2, with D hard to call. Trimming removed 0 bases from V and 4 bases from J, with 13 bases in between. The length of the CDR3 is 15 residues. Germline CDR1 is SGDLS and CDR2 is YYNGEE. In DNA, the CDR3 is TGTGCCAGCAGCGTAGGGTTCGAAGCCACCTATGGCTACACCTTC. Its protein product is CASSVGFEATYGYTF.

V gene TRBV28 combines with J gene TRBJ2-5; 7 nucleotides line up with TRBD1. This CDR3 spans 14 amino acids. J was trimmed by 4 bases and V by 4 bases; bases with no gene match: 6. Germline lookup yields CDR1 MDHEN and CDR2 SYDVKM. The CDR3 spells CASSSRQGSETQYF. In DNA form, the CDR3 reads TGTGCCAGCAGTTCCCGACAGGGATCAGAGACCCAGTACTTC.

The chain carries TRBV3-1 (or the pseudogene TRBV3-2) and TRBJ2-6; 8 bases are a match to TRBD2. Germline CDR1 and CDR2: LGHDT and YNNKEL (reference sequence). V trimming: 5 bases; J trimming: 2 bases; junction bases outside the gene matches: 11. CDR3 size: 18 residues. Here the CDR3 DNA reads TGTGCCAGCAGCGTTACCCGGTTTAGCGGGGCTGGGGCCAACGTCCTGACTTTC. It codes for CASSVTRFSGAGANVLTF.

J is TRBJ1-1 and V is TRBV7-9, with a possible D match to TRBD1 (5 bases). The CDR3 runs to 13 residues. The germline gives CDR1 SEHNR, CDR2 FQNEAQ (reference sequence). The V end lost 6 bases, the J end lost 1 base, and 9 bases lay between the germline ends. CDR3 in amino acids: CASSNQGNTEAFF. The CDR3 DNA is TGTGCCAGCAGTAATCAGGGGAACACTGAAGCTTTCTTT.

This chain uses TRBV5-6 with TRBJ1-3; unclear D gene. Germline V gene data show CDR1 as SGHDT and CDR2 as YYEEEE. This CDR3 spans 16 amino acids. Trimming cost V 3 bases and J 1 base, with 14 bases left between them. The CDR3 DNA follows: TGTGCCAGCAGCTACGGTGGGGAGTCTTCTGGAAACACCATATATTTT. It encodes CASSYGGESSGNTIYF.

This chain joins TRBV10-3 and TRBJ1-5; TRBD1 matches at 8 bases. From germline, CDR1 is ENHRY and CDR2 SYGVKD. The CDR3 length is 13 residues. Trimming took 8 bases from V and 2 from J; bases not matched to a gene: 2. The CDR3 coding sequence is TGTGCCATCTCGACAGGGGGCAATCAGCCCCAGCATTTT. As protein: CAISTGGNQPQHF.

The rearrangement links TRBV28 to TRBJ2-1; 8 bases match TRBD2. J was trimmed by 1 base and V by 2 bases; bases with no gene match: 4. There are 16 residues in the CDR3. Germline V CDR1 and CDR2: MDHEN, SYDVKM. The CDR3 sequence is CASSLAAGGSYNEQFF. The CDR3 DNA reads TGTGCCAGCAGTTTAGCGGCGGGGGGTTCCTACAATGAGCAGTTCTTC.

This chain uses TRBV7-9 with TRBJ2-1; 12 positions agree with TRBD2. This CDR3 has 15 amino acids. Trimming removed 5 bases from V and 4 bases from J; junction bases left unmatched: 3. Germline V CDR1 and CDR2: SEHNR, FQNEAQ (reference sequence). DNA for the CDR3: TGTGCCAGCAGCCTACTAGCGGGGGGTTACAATGAGCAGTTCTTC. Translated: CASSLLAGGYNEQFF.

Turning to this clone: Sequence at one end of the junction differs from germline and may be a read error. The gene calls are TRBV5-8 and TRBJ2-7; 11 bases align to TRBD1. Germline V gives CDR1 SGHTS, CDR2 YDEGEE. The CDR3 loop spans 11 amino acids. As DNA, the CDR3 is TGTGCCAGCAGCTTGGAGGGACAGGGGGACTTC. Its translation: CASSLEGQGDF.

The chain carries TRBV9 and TRBJ1-3; D may be TRBD1 (5 bases). The CDR3 sequence is 15 residues long. Germline CDR1 reads SGDLS; CDR2 reads YYNGEE. V was trimmed by 0 bases and J by 4 bases, leaving 11 bases between them. The DNA for the CDR3 is TGTGCCAGCAGCGTAGTTCCAGGGTCGGGAAACACCATATATTTT. As protein: CASSVVPGSGNTIYF.